A single sample gave rise to the 25 T cell receptor beta chains below, sequenced in a study of blood T cell repertoires in COVID-19. Sequencing used immunoSEQ multiplex PCR; TCRdb keeps in-frame clones, though not all of them. The table has around 310,000 clones, 85% to 90% seen once. Sequenced sample: PBMCs or T cells enriched from blood (not recorded which). The receptors here all came from a woman younger than 45 who had recovered from COVID-19.

The chain couples TRBV5-1 to TRBJ2-7; 8 bases align to TRBD1. The CDR3 length is 16 residues. Germline V gene sequence: CDR1 SGHRS, CDR2 YFSETQ. V lost 0 bases and J lost 5; bases outside the gene matches: 10. The CDR3 sequence: CASSLAPTGARDEQYF. CDR3 in DNA: TGCGCCAGCAGCTTGGCCCCGACAGGGGCGAGGGACGAGCAGTACTTC.

The J gene is TRBJ1-1, the V gene TRBV19; D gene uncertain. Germline V gene lookup returns CDR1 LNHDA and CDR2 SQIVND (reference sequence). Trimming pared 7 bases from V and 7 bases from J, leaving 22 bases between. The CDR3 spans 15 residues. The CDR3 spells CASTPLLGGRGEAFF. CDR3 sequence (DNA): TGTGCCAGTACCCCCCTCCTGGGAGGGCGCGGTGAAGCTTTCTTT.

This chain joins TRBV30 and TRBJ2-5, with unresolved D. Germline values: CDR1 GTSNPN, CDR2 SVGIG (reference sequence). This CDR3 is 11 amino acids long. V dropped 2 bases and J dropped 5 bases, with 6 bases sitting between them. DNA of the CDR3: TGTGCCTGGAGTTCCGCGGAGACCCAGTACTTC. As protein: CAWSSAETQYF.

The CDR3 protein is CASSPSGSSYNEQFF. The CDR3, as DNA: TGTGCCAGCAGCCCTAGCGGGAGCTCCTACAATGAGCAGTTCTTC. The chain is built from TRBV28 and TRBJ2-1; TRBD2 agrees at 10 bases. CDR3 length: 15 amino acids. With V trimmed by 6 bases and J by 0 bases, 2 bases remained unmatched. Germline assignment: CDR1 MDHEN and CDR2 SYDVKM.

This chain connects TRBV4-3 to TRBJ2-2, with 7 bases fitting TRBD1. Per germline, CDR1 LGHNA and CDR2 YSLEER. This CDR3 spans 19 amino acids. J lost 3 bases, V lost 1 base, and 14 bases had no gene match. CDR3 sequence reads: CASSQGGSDRELYTGELFF. DNA for the CDR3: TGCGCCAGCAGCCAAGGGGGTTCCGACAGGGAACTTTACACCGGGGAGCTGTTTTTT.

This chain uses TRBV11-2 with TRBJ1-1, with D maybe TRBD1 (5 bases). CDR3 size: 15 residues. Germline V lookup: CDR1 SGHAT, CDR2 FQNNGV. Trimming left V 4 bases short and J 7 bases short, with 19 bases between. The CDR3 nucleotides are TGTGCCAGCAGCTCCACCTGGGGGGTTTTTATTGAAGCTTTCTTT. Protein: CASSSTWGVFIEAFF.

The chain carries TRBV3-1 (or the pseudogene TRBV3-2) and TRBJ2-1; 8 bases fit TRBD2. This CDR3 is 18 amino acids long. The junction had 11 bases not matched to a gene; V was cut back by 0 bases and J by 4 bases. Germline CDR1 LGHDT, CDR2 YNNKEL (reference sequence). The DNA of the CDR3 is TGTGCCAGCAGCCAAGATCATCCCGTAGCGGGACTATACAATGAGCAGTTCTTC. Encoded protein: CASSQDHPVAGLYNEQFF.

J is TRBJ2-7 and V is TRBV29-1, with D maybe TRBD1 (8 bases). The V end lost 3 bases, the J end lost 3 bases, and 18 bases lay between the germline ends. This CDR3 region has 15 residues. The germline CDR1 and CDR2 sequences are SQVTM and ANQGSEA. The DNA for the CDR3 is TGCAGCGTTGAGGACAGGGAGGGGGGAGACTACGAGCAGTACTTC. This encodes CSVEDREGGDYEQYF.

This sequence joins TRBV6-2 or TRBV6-3 and TRBJ2-3; 7 bases fit TRBD2. The CDR3 is made up of 15 amino acids. V shed 4 bases and J 0 bases; nucleotides not matched to a gene: 4. Germline CDR1 is MNHEY and CDR2 is SVGEGT. CDR3 coding DNA: TGTGCCAGCAGTTCACCAGCGGGGAGCACAGATACGCAGTATTTT. It codes for CASSSPAGSTDTQYF.

The chain joins TRBV11-2 to TRBJ2-7; D not certain. V dropped 5 bases and J dropped 4 bases, with 15 bases sitting between them. Germline V gene lookup returns CDR1 SGHAT and CDR2 FQNNGV. This CDR3 region has 14 residues. The CDR3 coding sequence is TGTGCCAGCAGCCCCCAGGCTGACCTTTACGAGCAGTACTTC. The encoded protein is CASSPQADLYEQYF.

J is TRBJ2-2 and V is TRBV29-1; 8 positions match TRBD2. The V and J ends lost 1 base and 7 bases, in that order; junction bases with no gene match: 8. Germline V gene lookup returns CDR1 SQVTM and CDR2 ANQGSEA. The CDR3 has 15 amino acids. CDR3 protein: CSVEASGSRSGELFF. As DNA, the CDR3 is TGCAGCGTTGAAGCTAGCGGGTCCCGGAGCGGGGAGCTGTTTTTT.

V usage is TRBV9 and J usage is TRBJ2-7; 9 nucleotides match TRBD2. The CDR3 covers 16 residues. Germline V CDR1 and CDR2: SGDLS, YYNGEE. After removal of 0 bases from V and 0 bases from J, the junction contained 4 bases not matched to a gene. The CDR3 region has the DNA TGTGCCAGCAGCGTAGCGGGAGCGGGAGGCTCCTACGAGCAGTACTTC. Amino acid sequence: CASSVAGAGGSYEQYF.

The rearrangement joins TRBV4-2 to TRBJ1-5; D is perhaps TRBD1 (6 bases). Germline CDR1 reads LGHNA; CDR2 reads YNFKEQ. This CDR3 is built from 19 residues. Trimming pared 5 bases from V and 0 bases from J, leaving 23 bases between. CDR3 residues: CASSEYLQDRRYSNQPQHF. In nucleotides, the CDR3 is TGTGCCAGCAGCGAATATTTACAAGACAGGCGATATAGCAATCAGCCCCAGCATTTT.

V is TRBV6-5 and J is TRBJ2-7; D perhaps matches TRBD1 (6 bases). V shed 6 bases and J shed 4 bases, with 19 bases lying between them. CDR1 is MNHEY, CDR2 SVGAGI, per germline. This CDR3 region has 15 residues. The chain's CDR3 is CASRPLTGLLYEQYF. The CDR3 nucleotides read TGTGCCAGCAGACCCTTAACAGGGCTCCTTTACGAGCAGTACTTC.

This rearrangement joins TRBV9 to TRBJ2-1, with 10 bases lining up with TRBD2. This CDR3 contains 16 residues. Germline loops: CDR1 SGDLS, CDR2 YYNGEE. Trimming removed 0 bases from V and 3 bases from J; junction bases left unmatched: 3. Here the CDR3 DNA reads TGTGCCAGCAGCGTAGATACTAGCGGGGTCTACAATGAGCAGTTCTTC. Amino acid sequence: CASSVDTSGVYNEQFF.

V gene TRBV2 combines with J gene TRBJ2-5, with a tentative D call TRBD1 (6 bases). This CDR3 has 15 residues. Germline V CDR1 and CDR2: SNHLY, FYNNEI. The V gene lost 7 bases and the J gene lost 7 bases, with 22 bases spanning the gap. CDR3 DNA sequence: TGTGCCAGCAATTATCAGGGGCCGGGTTTGTCGACCCAGTACTTC. It is translated as CASNYQGPGLSTQYF. Together with reference TRBV2 and TRBJ2-5, the CDR3 gives the full variable domain: EPEVTQTPSHQVTQMGQEVILRCVPISNHLYFYWYRQILGQKVEFLVSFYNNEISEKSEIFDDQFSVERPDGSNFTLKIRSTKLEDSAMYFCASNYQGPGLSTQYFGPGTRLLVL.

This clone has only one observation. The V gene is TRBV7-2, the J gene TRBJ2-7; D is unclear. Per the germline V gene, CDR1 is SGHTA and CDR2 is FQGNSA. The germline V and J ends were trimmed by 1 base and 2 bases, with 15 bases remaining between them. There are 16 residues in the CDR3. The CDR3 is CASSLVARLITYEQYF. The CDR3 DNA follows: TGTGCCAGCAGCTTAGTCGCCCGCCTAATTACCTACGAGCAGTACTTC.

The chain links TRBV4-1 to TRBJ1-4, with no clear D. The CDR3 contains 18 residues. V lost 1 base, J lost 1 base, and 16 bases lay in between. Germline CDR1 and CDR2: MGHRA and YSYEKL. CDR3 sequence reads: CASSQGIIKTGTNEKLFF. CDR3 in DNA: TGCGCCAGCAGCCAAGGAATTATTAAAACGGGAACTAATGAAAAACTGTTTTTT.

This chain links TRBV30 with TRBJ1-5; D perhaps matches TRBD1 (5 bases). Per the germline V gene, CDR1 is GTSNPN and CDR2 is SVGIG (reference sequence). The CDR3 loop spans 13 amino acids. Trimming removed 5 bases from V and 5 bases from J, with 13 bases in between. This chain's CDR3 is CAWGGHTDQPQHF. DNA of the CDR3: TGTGCCTGGGGCGGACATACCGATCAGCCCCAGCATTTT.

The chain uses TRBV5-4 and TRBJ1-4; D is ambiguous. V was pared by 0 bases and J by 2 bases, with 8 bases between. Looked up from germline, CDR1 is SGHNT and CDR2 is YYREEE (reference sequence). The CDR3 extends over 15 amino acids. The CDR3 bases are TGTGCCAGCAGCTTGGGAGGGTCTACTAATGAAAAACTGTTTTTT. Its translation: CASSLGGSTNEKLFF.

The V gene is TRBV28, the J gene TRBJ1-6; D unclear. V shed 3 bases and J shed 10 bases, with 10 bases lying between them. The CDR3 is 13 amino acids. Germline V gene lookup returns CDR1 MDHEN and CDR2 SYDVKM. The CDR3 coding sequence is TGTGCCAGCAGTTTGGCAACAGAATCACCCCTCCACTTT. Residues: CASSLATESPLHF.

V usage is TRBV5-1 and J usage is TRBJ1-2; the match to TRBD1 covers 9 bases. With 5 bases clipped from V and 3 bases from J, the junction kept 11 bases outside the gene matches. This CDR3 spans 16 amino acids. Germline CDR1 SGHRS, CDR2 YFSETQ. CDR3 in amino acids: CASRGQGEPLDYGYTF. Written as DNA, the CDR3 is TGCGCCAGCAGGGGACAGGGAGAACCTCTCGACTATGGCTACACCTTC.

This clone was counted a single time. V gene TRBV5-1 combines with J gene TRBJ1-2; TRBD1 agrees at 7 bases. The length of the CDR3 is 14 residues. Per the germline V gene, CDR1 is SGHRS and CDR2 is YFSETQ. J gave up 1 base and V 4 bases, and 4 bases lay outside the gene matches. In nucleotides, the CDR3 is TGCGCCAGCAGCCTAGGGACAGATAACTATGGCTACACCTTC. Translated, it gives CASSLGTDNYGYTF.

This clone appeared once. CDR3 residues: CASRKQSSYNEQFF. For the CDR3, the DNA is TGTGCCAGCAGAAAACAGAGCTCCTACAATGAGCAGTTCTTC. This chain links TRBV27 with TRBJ2-1; no reliable D call. Germline V gives CDR1 MNHEY, CDR2 SMNVEV (reference sequence). Trimming left V 6 bases short and J 0 bases short, with 9 bases between. CDR3 length: 14 residues.

This clone was detected many times. The rearrangement links TRBV7-9 to TRBJ1-4; D gene unclear. The CDR3 loop spans 15 amino acids. V lost 5 bases, J lost 7 bases, and 17 bases lay in between. From germline, CDR1 is SEHNR and CDR2 FQNEAQ (reference sequence). The CDR3 protein is CASSLTPPLIEKLFF. The CDR3 DNA is TGTGCCAGCAGCCTAACCCCGCCCCTGATTGAAAAACTGTTTTTT.